In its sample, the clone carrying this T cell receptor (beta chain) was seen a few times. Its target is not known. This sample is drawn from a study of T cells in Graves' hyperthyroidism and ophthalmopathy. Regions amplified from RNA transcripts were the TCR beta CDR3 regions. Carried out on the TCR CDR3, a first-round RT-PCR used the HTBI primer set. MiXCR, applied by TCRdb to the multiplex PCR reads, yields one record per CDR3 protein. The table has hundreds of thousands of distinct CDR3 sequences, around 13% seen once. Points from the study as a whole: In the analysis, a 13 V-J model separated ophthalmopathy from stable hyperthyroidism.

Orbital computed tomography and thyroid ultrasound, together with serum TRAb and thyroxine and clinical symptoms, were used for diagnoses. V lost 3 bases, J lost 3 bases, and 15 bases lay in between. The CDR3 sequence is 14 residues long. The germline V gene has CDR1 DFQATT and CDR2 SNEGSKA (reference sequence). Input material: blood. The TCR comes from a woman aged 25 to 39 with Graves' hyperthyroidism. V gene TRBV20-1 combines with J gene TRBJ2-7, with D possibly TRBD1 on 5 matching bases. CDR3 loop: CSASQGQGVYEQYF. CDR3 coding DNA: TGCAGTGCTAGTCAGGGTCAAGGAGTCTACGAGCAGTACTTC.